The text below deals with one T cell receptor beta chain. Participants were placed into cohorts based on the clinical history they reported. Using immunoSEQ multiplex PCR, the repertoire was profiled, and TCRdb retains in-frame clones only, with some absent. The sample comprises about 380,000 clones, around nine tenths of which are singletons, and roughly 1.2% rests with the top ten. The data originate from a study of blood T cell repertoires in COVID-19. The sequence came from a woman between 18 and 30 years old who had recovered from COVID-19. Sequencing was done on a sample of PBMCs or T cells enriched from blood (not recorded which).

The DNA for the CDR3 is TGTGCCAGCAGCTTGGGCAGGGGCCAGTACTACGAGCAGTACTTC. Its translation: CASSLGRGQYYEQYF. The rearrangement links TRBV5-6 to TRBJ2-7, with D tentatively TRBD1 (6 bases). The CDR3 runs 15 residues. The ends were cut back, 0 bases at V and 3 bases at J, with 13 bases in the middle. Germline V gene data show CDR1 as SGHDT and CDR2 as YYEEEE.